Listed below are T cell receptor beta chains from one sample, sequenced in a study of T cell responses to AZD1222 COVID-19 vaccine. This table comes from immunoSEQ multiplex PCR, and its TCRdb copy is limited to in-frame clones, with some not included. Here the sample spans about 120,000 clones, 90% being singletons. Here the sequenced sample was peripheral blood, taken 28 days after the second dose of the MenACWY control vaccine. These receptors all stem from an adult who received the MenACWY meningococcal vaccine as a control. Both conserved end residues are part of each CDR3. A D gene is named only where the DNA matches it firmly. Size is omitted from some rows. Given values are once, few, many or a class for expanded clones.

J: TRBJ2-1; size: .; D: .; V: TRBV7-2; length: 15; CDR3: CASSRITSSYNEQFF; DNA: TGTGCCAGCAGCAGAATCACGAGCTCCTACAATGAGCAGTTCTTC
J: TRBJ1-1; size: .; D: .; V: TRBV18; length: 14; CDR3: CASSTFKQNTEAFF; DNA: TGTGCCAGCTCAACCTTTAAACAGAACACTGAAGCTTTCTTT
J: TRBJ2-7; size: .; D: .; V: TRBV19; length: 15; CDR3: CASSIVRGTTYEQYF; DNA: TGTGCCAGTAGTATAGTAAGGGGGACTACCTACGAGCAGTACTTC
J: TRBJ2-5; size: .; D: TRBD1; V: TRBV11-3; length: 13; CDR3: CASSFTGGETQYF; DNA: TGTGCCAGCAGCTTTACAGGGGGGGAGACCCAGTACTTC
J: TRBJ2-1; size: .; D: .; V: TRBV7-2; length: 16; CDR3: CASSPLTDYSYNEQFF; DNA: TGTGCCAGCAGTCCCCTCACAGACTACTCCTACAATGAGCAGTTCTTC
J: TRBJ2-4; size: .; D: .; V: TRBV28; length: 14; CDR3: CASSLFLAGGIQYF; DNA: TGTGCCAGCAGTTTATTTTTAGCTGGGGGCATTCAGTACTTC
J: TRBJ1-2; size: .; D: .; V: TRBV9; length: 14; CDR3: CASSPNVGTGGYTF; DNA: TGTGCCAGCAGCCCAAACGTCGGGACGGGCGGCTACACCTTC
J: TRBJ2-5; size: .; D: .; V: TRBV5-1; length: 14; CDR3: CASSLTGAQETQYF; DNA: TGCGCCAGCAGCTTGACGGGGGCCCAAGAGACCCAGTACTTC
J: TRBJ2-1; size: few; D: TRBD2; V: TRBV5-1; length: 18; CDR3: CASSLYGFREGPLNEQFF; DNA: TGCGCCAGCAGCCTGTATGGATTCCGGGAGGGCCCCCTCAATGAGCAGTTCTTC
J: TRBJ2-7; size: many; D: .; V: TRBV28; length: 13; CDR3: CASREGIAYEQYF; DNA: TGTGCCAGCAGGGAAGGCATAGCCTACGAGCAGTACTTC
J: TRBJ2-3; size: few; D: TRBD2; V: TRBV7-2; length: 17; CDR3: CASSLANSGRGGDTQYF; DNA: TGTGCCAGCAGCTTAGCAAACAGCGGGAGAGGGGGGGATACGCAGTATTTT
J: TRBJ2-2; size: once; D: .; V: TRBV2; length: 14; CDR3: CASSERATTGELFF; DNA: TGTGCCAGCAGTGAACGAGCGACCACCGGGGAGCTGTTTTTT
J: TRBJ2-7; size: .; D: .; V: TRBV11-1; length: 13; CDR3: CASSHPGMGYTYF; DNA: TGTGCCAGCAGCCACCCTGGGATGGGATATACGTACTTC
J: TRBJ1-6; size: .; D: TRBD1; V: TRBV18; length: 16; CDR3: CASSPSIGQGNSPLHF; DNA: TGTGCCAGCTCACCCTCGATCGGACAGGGTAATTCACCCCTCCACTTT
J: TRBJ2-2; size: once; D: .; V: TRBV6-6; length: 14; CDR3: CASSPPTDTGELFF; DNA: TGTGCCAGCAGTCCCCCGACAGACACCGGGGAGCTGTTTTTT
J: TRBJ1-1; size: .; D: .; V: TRBV9; length: 13; CDR3: CASSVGEGAEAFF; DNA: TGTGCCAGCAGCGTAGGGGAGGGAGCTGAAGCTTTCTTT
J: TRBJ1-5; size: .; D: TRBD1; V: TRBV4-3; length: 20; CDR3: CASSPVVLGQGTYSNQPQHF; DNA: TGCGCCAGCAGCCCCGTTGTCCTCGGACAGGGAACCTATAGCAATCAGCCCCAGCATTTT
J: TRBJ1-1; size: .; D: .; V: TRBV7-2; length: 14; CDR3: CASSLTRANTEAFF; DNA: TGTGCCAGCAGCTTAACCCGAGCAAACACTGAAGCTTTCTTT
J: TRBJ2-7; size: .; D: .; V: TRBV6-1; length: 13; CDR3: CASSELPNYEQYF; DNA: TGTGCCAGCAGTGAACTACCGAACTACGAGCAGTACTTC
J: TRBJ1-5; size: .; D: .; V: TRBV19; length: 15; CDR3: CASSIGTRGNQPQHF; DNA: TGTGCCAGTAGTATCGGTACGAGGGGCAATCAGCCCCAGCATTTT
J: TRBJ1-5; size: .; D: .; V: TRBV27; length: 14; CDR3: CASRSVDSNQPQHF; DNA: TGTGCCAGCAGATCCGTTGATAGCAATCAGCCCCAGCATTTT
J: TRBJ2-7; size: .; D: TRBD1; V: TRBV7-9; length: 15; CDR3: CASSQDRGRYYEQYF; DNA: TGTGCCAGCAGCCAGGACAGGGGGCGTTACTACGAGCAGTACTTC
J: TRBJ2-7; size: .; D: TRBD2; V: TRBV28; length: 13; CDR3: CASSLPGGYEQYF; DNA: TGTGCCAGCAGTTTGCCGGGGGGGTACGAGCAGTACTTC
J: TRBJ2-2; size: once; D: .; V: TRBV7-2; length: 14; CDR3: CASSLLRGTGELFF; DNA: TGTGCCAGCAGCTTACTCCGGGGGACCGGGGAGCTGTTTTTT
J: TRBJ2-1; size: .; D: .; V: TRBV7-2; length: 15; CDR3: CASSLTSPAGDEQFF; DNA: TGTGCCAGCAGCTTAACTTCGCCAGCTGGGGATGAGCAGTTCTTC
J: TRBJ2-4; size: .; D: .; V: TRBV18; length: 16; CDR3: CASSPPWSQNKNIQYF; DNA: TGTGCCAGCTCACCACCATGGTCACAGAACAAAAACATTCAGTACTTC
J: TRBJ1-2; size: .; D: .; V: TRBV19; length: 15; CDR3: CASTSGRDLNYGYTF; DNA: TGTGCCAGTACATCGGGCCGGGACCTTAACTATGGCTACACCTTC
J: TRBJ2-1; size: .; D: .; V: TRBV28; length: 13; CDR3: CASSKDSYNEQFF; DNA: TGTGCCAGCAGTAAGGACAGTTACAATGAGCAGTTCTTC
J: TRBJ1-2; size: .; D: .; V: TRBV10-1; length: 14; CDR3: CASSESGTHYGYTF; DNA: TGCGCCAGCAGTGAGTCCGGGACCCACTATGGCTACACCTTC